This TCR beta chain was sequenced for a study of blood T cell repertoires in COVID-19. Study-wide background: T cells, B-cell-depleted T cells, or PBMCs provided the cDNA or gDNA that served as material.

Original processing methods: Amplifying reference gene primers gave estimates of nucleated cell counts. Sequencing used immunoSEQ multiplex PCR; TCRdb keeps in-frame clones, though not all of them. The V and J calls and the clone size are those of that table, but D and trimming were determined from the DNA. The table shows about 320,000 clones, with around nine tenths occurring only once. The study recruited people aged about 18 to 95 years across approximately 24 US areas. The CDR3 is made up of 14 amino acids. J was trimmed by 7 bases and V by 7 bases; bases with no gene match: 8. CDR1 is ENHRY, CDR2 SYGVKD, per germline.

The receptor's source is a young woman who had been exposed to COVID-19. Sequenced material: PBMCs or T cells enriched from blood (not recorded which). The rearrangement joins TRBV10-3 to TRBJ2-2; 8 positions match TRBD2. CDR3 residues: CAITPREVDGELFF. The CDR3 nucleotides read TGTGCCATCACTCCGCGGGAGGTGGACGGGGAGCTGTTTTTT.